A selection of T cell receptor beta chains follows, all from one sample in a study of blood T cell repertoires in COVID-19. The data were produced by immunoSEQ multiplex PCR, yet TCRdb's version contains in-frame clones alone and is incomplete. The sample consists of 100,000 to 120,000 clones, roughly 85% of them appearing once. The sample taken for sequencing was peripheral blood. The receptors were sampled from an elderly woman with active or convalescent COVID-19. Each CDR3 is given with its conserved first and last residue. D genes are given only for firm matches. Size tells how often a clone was seen (once, few, many) or the class of an expanded clone, and some rows leave it out.

v_call	clone_size	j_call	d_call	cdr3_aa	cdr3_nt
TRBV29-1	few	TRBJ1-2	.	CSVEDLGGRFTF	TGCAGCGTTGAAGATCTGGGGGGGCGCTTCACCTTC
TRBV19	.	TRBJ1-1	.	CASTLKGGNEAFF	TGTGCCAGTACCCTAAAAGGGGGAAACGAAGCTTTCTTT
TRBV5-4	.	TRBJ1-6	TRBD1	CASTRQGKNNSPLHF	TGTGCCAGCACGCGACAGGGAAAAAATAATTCACCCCTCCACTTT
TRBV5-1	.	TRBJ2-2	TRBD2	CASSLLAGDTGELFF	TGCGCCAGCAGCTTACTAGCGGGAGACACCGGGGAGCTGTTTTTT
TRBV29-1	.	TRBJ1-2	.	CSVAGNLNYGYTF	TGCAGCGTTGCGGGGAACTTAAACTATGGCTACACCTTC
TRBV29-1	.	TRBJ1-2	TRBD1	CSAGQDYGYTF	TGCAGCGCCGGACAGGACTATGGCTACACCTTC
TRBV27	.	TRBJ2-7	TRBD1	CASSNGQGNYEQYF	TGTGCCAGCAGCAATGGACAGGGGAACTACGAGCAGTACTTC
TRBV5-5	.	TRBJ1-4	TRBD1	CASSPRSGTELLFF	TGTGCCAGCAGCCCCAGATCCGGGACAGAGTTGTTGTTTTTT
TRBV6-2/TRBV6-3	.	TRBJ1-1	TRBD1	CASSNGQGATNTEAFF	TGTGCCAGCAGTAACGGACAGGGGGCTACGAACACTGAAGCTTTCTTT
TRBV5-1	.	TRBJ1-2	.	CASSLVAQAYGYTF	TGCGCCAGCAGCTTGGTGGCCCAGGCCTATGGCTACACCTTC
TRBV28	.	TRBJ2-3	TRBD2	CASSSLRLATDTQYF	TGTGCCAGCAGTTCCCTTCGACTAGCTACAGATACGCAGTATTTT
TRBV5-4	once	TRBJ2-1	TRBD1	CASSPTRDRGNEQFF	TGTGCCAGCAGCCCTACCCGGGACAGGGGTAATGAGCAGTTCTTC
TRBV19	.	TRBJ2-2	TRBD2	CASSIRLAGVPGELFF	TGTGCCAGTAGTATTCGGCTAGCGGGAGTTCCCGGGGAGCTGTTTTTT
TRBV4-2	once	TRBJ2-3	.	CASTPLGGAGTDTQYF	TGTGCCAGCACCCCTTTGGGCGGAGCGGGCACAGATACGCAGTATTTT
TRBV7-2	.	TRBJ2-1	.	CASSEQGRVDNEQFF	TGTGCCAGCAGCGAACAGGGAAGGGTTGACAATGAGCAGTTCTTC
TRBV4-3	.	TRBJ1-5	.	CASSQTWGSNQPQHF	TGCGCCAGCAGCCAAACCTGGGGCAGCAATCAGCCCCAGCATTTT
TRBV5-1	.	TRBJ2-3	TRBD2	CASSLPSGTYTDTQYF	TGCGCCAGCAGCTTGCCTAGCGGGACTTACACAGATACGCAGTATTTT
TRBV5-1	.	TRBJ2-5	.	CASSLLLVGYQETQYF	TGCGCCAGCAGCTTACTACTAGTTGGGTACCAAGAGACCCAGTACTTC
TRBV7-2	.	TRBJ2-1	.	CASSLISGGFYNEQFF	TGTGCCAGCAGCTTGATTAGCGGAGGCTTCTACAATGAGCAGTTCTTC
TRBV9	.	TRBJ2-3	TRBD2	CASSVRGRAYNTQYF	TGTGCCAGCAGCGTACGAGGGAGGGCCTATAATACGCAGTATTTT
TRBV5-1	.	TRBJ2-5	TRBD2	CASSLLRAGQETQYF	TGCGCCAGCAGCTTGTTACGAGCGGGACAAGAGACCCAGTACTTC
TRBV6-5	.	TRBJ1-6	.	CASNRVGLSSPLHF	TGTGCCAGCAACAGGGTTGGGCTTTCTTCACCCCTCCACTTT
TRBV24-1	.	TRBJ1-2	.	CATSDRNYGYTF	TGTGCCACCAGTGACAGAAACTATGGCTACACCTTC
TRBV6-6	.	TRBJ1-5	.	CASSPSNQPQHF	TGTGCCAGCAGTCCGAGCAATCAGCCCCAGCATTTT
TRBV5-6	.	TRBJ1-1	.	CASSPTPVIMNTEAFF	TGTGCCAGCAGCCCTACCCCGGTTATTATGAACACTGAAGCTTTCTTT
TRBV5-1	few	TRBJ1-4	.	CASSPQDSTNEKLFF	TGCGCCAGCAGCCCACAGGATTCAACTAATGAAAAACTGTTTTTT
TRBV19	.	TRBJ2-1	TRBD2	CASSTGLAGDNEQFF	TGTGCCAGTAGTACAGGACTAGCGGGAGACAATGAGCAGTTCTTC
TRBV10-2	.	TRBJ2-7	TRBD2	CASLGGASGSYEQYF	TGCGCCAGCCTCGGGGGGGCTAGCGGGAGTTACGAGCAGTACTTC
TRBV19	few	TRBJ1-2	TRBD1	CASSDVGTGTSVRYTF	TGTGCCAGTAGCGACGTCGGGACAGGGACCTCAGTGCGCTACACCTTC
TRBV11-3	.	TRBJ1-3	.	CASSFSGENTIYF	TGTGCCAGCAGCTTCTCCGGGGAAAACACCATATATTTT
TRBV5-5	.	TRBJ1-1	.	CATGTDWNTEAFF	TGTGCCACAGGGACTGACTGGAACACTGAAGCTTTCTTT
TRBV2	.	TRBJ2-1	.	CASSEAGFTNEQFF	TGTGCCAGCAGTGAAGCGGGCTTTACCAATGAGCAGTTCTTC
TRBV9	few	TRBJ2-1	TRBD2	CASSVDGLAGSEQFF	TGTGCCAGCAGCGTAGATGGACTAGCAGGAAGTGAGCAGTTCTTC
TRBV6-2/TRBV6-3	many	TRBJ1-5	.	CASSSDSNQPQHF	TGTGCCAGCAGTTCGGACAGTAATCAGCCCCAGCATTTT